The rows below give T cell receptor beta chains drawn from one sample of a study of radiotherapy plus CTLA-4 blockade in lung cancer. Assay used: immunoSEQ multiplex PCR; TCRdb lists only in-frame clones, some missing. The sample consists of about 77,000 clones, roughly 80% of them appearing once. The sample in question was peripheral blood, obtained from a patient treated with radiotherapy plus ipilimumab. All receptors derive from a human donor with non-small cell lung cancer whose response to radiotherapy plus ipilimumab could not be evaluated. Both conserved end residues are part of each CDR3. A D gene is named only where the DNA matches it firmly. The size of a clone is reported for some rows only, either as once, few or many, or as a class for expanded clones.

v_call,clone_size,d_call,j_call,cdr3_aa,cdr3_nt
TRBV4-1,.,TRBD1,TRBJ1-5,CASSRPGQGPQPQHF,TGCGCCAGCAGCCGTCCGGGACAGGGGCCTCAGCCCCAGCATTTT
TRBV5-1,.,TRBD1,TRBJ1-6,CASSLGQGFGSPLHF,TGCGCCAGCAGCTTGGGACAGGGTTTCGGATCACCCCTCCACTTT
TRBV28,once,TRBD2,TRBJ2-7,CATRSGEVWGGPLPYEQYF,TGTGCCACCCGGAGCGGGGAGGTTTGGGGCGGGCCCTTACCCTACGAGCAGTACTTC
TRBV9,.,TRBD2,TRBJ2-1,CASSFRLAGGYEQFF,TGTGCCAGCAGTTTTCGACTAGCGGGAGGGTATGAGCAGTTCTTC
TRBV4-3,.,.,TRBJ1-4,CASSQAGEKLFF,TGCGCCAGCAGCCAAGCGGGTGAAAAACTGTTTTTT
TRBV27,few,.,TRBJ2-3,CASSLQGIGGTDTQYF,TGTGCCAGCAGTCTGCAGGGGATTGGCGGGACAGATACGCAGTATTTT
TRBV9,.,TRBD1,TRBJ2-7,CASSMQGDPYEQYF,TGTGCCAGCAGCATGCAGGGGGACCCCTACGAGCAGTACTTC
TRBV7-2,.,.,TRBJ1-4,CASSPQTGSGEKLFF,TGTGCCAGCAGCCCCCAGACAGGTTCTGGTGAAAAACTGTTTTTT
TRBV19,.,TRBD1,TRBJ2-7,CASSVSHGTGGEQYF,TGTGCCAGTAGTGTCTCCCACGGGACAGGGGGCGAGCAGTACTTC
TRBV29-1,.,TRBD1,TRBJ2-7,CSVEAGTGSPEQYF,TGCAGCGTAGAAGCCGGGACAGGGTCACCCGAGCAGTACTTC
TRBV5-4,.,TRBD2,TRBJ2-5,CASTWASGSGETQYF,TGTGCCAGCACTTGGGCTAGCGGGAGTGGGGAGACCCAGTACTTC
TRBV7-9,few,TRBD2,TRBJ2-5,CASSLEAGGETQYF,TGTGCCAGCAGCTTAGAAGCGGGGGGGGAGACCCAGTACTTC
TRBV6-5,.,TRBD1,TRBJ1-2,CASRTGDYGYTF,TGTGCCAGCAGAACAGGGGACTATGGCTACACCTTC
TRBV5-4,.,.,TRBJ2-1,CASSFTAREQFF,TGTGCCAGCAGCTTTACCGCCCGGGAGCAGTTCTTC
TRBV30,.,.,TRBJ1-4,CACLGGPTNEKLFF,TGTGCCTGCTTGGGGGGTCCAACTAATGAAAAACTGTTTTTT
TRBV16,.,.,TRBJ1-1,CASSQFKRFGEVSSMNTEAFF,TGTGCCAGCAGCCAATTCAAGCGATTCGGGGAGGTTTCTTCCATGAACACTGAAGCTTTCTTT
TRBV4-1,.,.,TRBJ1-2,CASSHDREGLDYGYTF,TGCGCCAGCAGCCACGACCGGGAGGGGTTGGACTATGGCTACACCTTC